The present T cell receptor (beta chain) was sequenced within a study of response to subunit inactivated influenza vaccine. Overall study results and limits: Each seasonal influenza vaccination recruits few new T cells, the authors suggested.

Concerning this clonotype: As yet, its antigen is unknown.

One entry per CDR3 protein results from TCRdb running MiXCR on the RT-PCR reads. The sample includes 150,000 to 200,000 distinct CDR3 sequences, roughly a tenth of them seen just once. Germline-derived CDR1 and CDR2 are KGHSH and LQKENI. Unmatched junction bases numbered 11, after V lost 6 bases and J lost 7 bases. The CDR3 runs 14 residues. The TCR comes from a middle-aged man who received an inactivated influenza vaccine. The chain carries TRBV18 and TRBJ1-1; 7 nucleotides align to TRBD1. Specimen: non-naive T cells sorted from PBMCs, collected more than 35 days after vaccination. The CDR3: CASSRQGGGGEAFF. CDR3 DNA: TGTGCCAGCTCCCGTCAGGGGGGAGGGGGTGAAGCTTTCTTT.